Below are 27 T cell receptor beta chains sequenced from a single sample in a study of T-cell reconstitution after alpha-beta-depleted transplantation in children. A library of TCRbeta sequences, prepared with unique molecular identifiers, was generated. TCRdb reprocessed the PCR reads with MiXCR, giving one entry per CDR3 protein. The sample shows roughly 500,000 distinct CDR3 sequences, around 12% of them seen only once. The material sequenced was PBMCs from the stem cell graft donor, taken from the stem cell graft. All receptors derive from a human donor who donated a stem cell graft to a child with combined immunodeficiency.

This clonotype was observed a handful of times. The chain carries TRBV4-1 and TRBJ2-5, with 10 bases that match TRBD2. CDR3 length: 17 residues. Germline V lookup: CDR1 MGHRA, CDR2 YSYEKL. The trim removed 0 bases at V and 4 bases at J, leaving 8 bases unmatched. CDR3 residues: CASSQDRSGGAGETQYF. The DNA for the CDR3 is TGCGCCAGCAGCCAAGATAGGAGCGGGGGGGCGGGAGAGACCCAGTACTTC.

This clonotype turned up a few times. V gene TRBV7-2 combines with J gene TRBJ2-3; 8 nucleotides match TRBD2. V lost 5 bases and J lost 1; bases outside the gene matches: 8. Germline V CDR1 and CDR2: SGHTA, FQGNSA. The CDR3 covers 16 residues. CDR3 in DNA: TGTGCCAGCAGCAAATATCTTAGCGGGGGCACAGATACGCAGTATTTT. Encoded protein: CASSKYLSGGTDTQYF.

This sequence joins TRBV29-1 and TRBJ2-4; no clear D. Trimming took off 4 bases at V and 0 bases at J, with 19 bases between the two ends. This CDR3 has 17 residues. Germline loops: CDR1 SQVTM, CDR2 ANQGSEA. DNA of the CDR3: TGCAGCGTTGGGGAAACCCCCTTCGGCCTAGCCAAAAACATTCAGTACTTC. This translates into CSVGETPFGLAKNIQYF.

This clonotype was seen many times. This chain links TRBV20-1 with TRBJ1-5, with D possibly being TRBD1 (5 bases). Germline V gene data show CDR1 as DFQATT and CDR2 as SNEGSKA (reference sequence). The CDR3 has 15 amino acids. The V end lost 5 bases, the J end lost 5 bases, and 19 bases lay between the germline ends. CDR3 region: CSAGPEGEDHQPQHF. The CDR3 DNA reads as TGCAGTGCTGGGCCGGAAGGGGAGGATCATCAGCCCCAGCATTTT.

The rearrangement links TRBV7-9 to TRBJ2-5; the match to TRBD1 covers 10 bases. V dropped 5 bases and J dropped 2; count of bases not matched to a gene: 8. This CDR3 region has 16 residues. CDR1 SEHNR and CDR2 FQNEAQ come from the germline V gene (reference sequence). Here the CDR3 DNA reads TGTGCCAGCAGCACGCTCGGGACAGGGGCGCAAGAGACCCAGTACTTC. The encoded protein is CASSTLGTGAQETQYF.

The J gene is TRBJ2-1, the V gene TRBV6-2 or TRBV6-3, with 11 bases that match TRBD2. Germline V gene sequence: CDR1 MNHEY, CDR2 SVGEGT. With 5 bases clipped from V and 1 base from J, the junction kept 16 bases outside the gene matches. The CDR3 consists of 20 residues. The CDR3 bases are TGTGCCAGCAGTCAGGAAGGGTCACTAGCGGGAGCAAGGTCCTACAATGAGCAGTTCTTC. Translated, it gives CASSQEGSLAGARSYNEQFF.

This clonotype was seen repeatedly, ten times or more. The DNA for the CDR3 is TGTGCCACCAGTGATTTCCCCAGGGCTAGCACAGATACGCAGTATTTT. Translated, it gives CATSDFPRASTDTQYF. The rearrangement links TRBV24-1 to TRBJ2-3, with D tentatively TRBD1 (5 bases). The germline V and J ends were trimmed by 1 base and 0 bases, with 10 bases remaining between them. This CDR3 has 16 residues. Germline-derived CDR1 and CDR2 are KGHDR and SFDVKD.

This clonotype turned up a few times. V usage is TRBV24-1 and J usage is TRBJ2-2; 7 bases map to TRBD1. The germline gives CDR1 KGHDR, CDR2 SFDVKD. After removal of 5 bases from V and 3 bases from J, the junction contained 8 bases not matched to a gene. The CDR3 contains 16 residues. DNA of the CDR3: TGTGCCACCAGTGCACCCTCGACAGGGTACACCGGGGAGCTGTTTTTT. Residues: CATSAPSTGYTGELFF.

This rearrangement joins TRBV5-1 to TRBJ1-1; a possible D gene is TRBD1 (5 bases). Per the germline V gene, CDR1 is SGHRS and CDR2 is YFSETQ. V shed 0 bases and J shed 5 bases, with 14 bases lying between them. This CDR3 spans 15 amino acids. The DNA for the CDR3 is TGCGCCAGCAGCTTGGTGGAGGAGGCAGGGACTGAAGCTTTCTTT. Amino acid sequence: CASSLVEEAGTEAFF.

The chain uses TRBV29-1 and TRBJ2-3, with 10 bases fitting TRBD2. Germline trimming cut 4 bases from V and 3 bases from J; bases unmatched to any gene: 4. Germline CDR1 and CDR2: SQVTM and ANQGSEA. This CDR3 contains 14 residues. The CDR3 loop is CSVASGGATDTQYF. The CDR3 nucleotides are TGCAGCGTTGCCAGCGGGGGGGCTACAGATACGCAGTATTTT.

There are many counts of this clonotype. The V call is TRBV5-1, the J call TRBJ1-4; unclear D gene. The germline CDR1 and CDR2 sequences are SGHRS and YFSETQ. Between the trimmed V and J ends, which lost 4 bases and 4 bases, there was a span of 11 bases. The CDR3 loop spans 14 amino acids. The DNA of the CDR3 is TGCGCCAGCAGCCCCGGTGCAGTTAATGAAAAACTGTTTTTT. Encoded protein: CASSPGAVNEKLFF.

This clonotype was seen a few times. The chain links TRBV3-1 to TRBJ2-7; D gene ambiguous. The V end lost 1 base, the J end lost 9 bases, and 13 bases lay between the germline ends. The germline CDR1 and CDR2 sequences are LGHDT and YNNKEL (reference sequence). This CDR3 contains 13 residues. The CDR3 DNA is TGTGCCAGCAGCCAAGTTCCCCAAACCGGGCAGTACTTC. This encodes CASSQVPQTGQYF.

J is TRBJ2-7 and V is TRBV5-1; 11 positions agree with TRBD1. Germline V gene data show CDR1 as SGHRS and CDR2 as YFSETQ. The V segment lost 0 bases and the J segment 6 bases; nucleotides outside the gene matches: 5. The CDR3 has 15 amino acids. CDR3 nucleotides: TGCGCCAGCAGCTTGGACGGGACAGGGGGAGTCGAGCAGTACTTC. It encodes CASSLDGTGGVEQYF. Using reference TRBV5-1 and TRBJ2-7 for the parts outside the CDR3, the full variable domain is KAGVTQTPRYLIKTRGQQVTLSCSPISGHRSVSWYQQTPGQGLQFLFEYFSETQRNKGNFPGRFSGRQFSNSRSEMNVSTLELGDSALYLCASSLDGTGGVEQYFGPGTRLTVT.

This clonotype was observed a few times. The J gene is TRBJ2-7, the V gene TRBV24-1; D possibly uses TRBD1 or TRBD2 (5 bases each). The CDR3 runs 14 residues. V was shortened by 4 bases and J by 4 bases, with 13 bases between the two germline ends. Germline V gives CDR1 KGHDR, CDR2 SFDVKD. The CDR3 sequence is CATSDPGRQYEQYF. CDR3 bases: TGTGCCACCAGTGACCCTGGGAGACAGTACGAGCAGTACTTC.

The table lists this clonotype with many counts. This chain uses TRBV15 with TRBJ2-5; weak D call: TRBD2 (5 bases). Germline loops: CDR1 LNHNV, CDR2 YYDKDF (reference sequence). The V gene lost 5 bases and the J gene lost 2 bases, with 12 bases spanning the gap. The CDR3 totals 14 residues. DNA of the CDR3: TGTGCCACCAGCCAGCGGCTAACACAAGAGACCCAGTACTTC. Translating it yields CATSQRLTQETQYF.

This clonotype was detected ten times or more. J is TRBJ2-6 and V is TRBV12-3 or TRBV12-4; D not resolved. Trimming pared 5 bases from V and 0 bases from J, leaving 11 bases between. CDR3 length equals 16 residues. Here the CDR3 DNA reads TGTGCCAGCAGTCGGCTTTTGGGCTCTGGGGCCAACGTCCTGACTTTC. Its protein product is CASSRLLGSGANVLTF.

The V gene is TRBV18, the J gene TRBJ2-6; maybe TRBD2 (5 bases). Germline CDR1 KGHSH, CDR2 LQKENI. V was cut by 2 bases and J by 4 bases, with 12 bases left in between. This CDR3 is 16 amino acids long. The CDR3 reads CASSPIGGTGANVLTF. The CDR3 DNA reads as TGTGCCAGCTCACCAATTGGAGGCACCGGGGCCAACGTCCTGACTTTC.

The CDR3 nucleotides are TGCAGTGCTAGAGCCCACCATCTCACAGATACGCAGTATTTT. It encodes CSARAHHLTDTQYF. The chain carries TRBV20-1 and TRBJ2-3, with D hard to call. Germline assignment: CDR1 DFQATT and CDR2 SNEGSKA (reference sequence). V lost 1 base and J 2 bases, leaving 10 bases between the germline ends. CDR3 length: 14 amino acids.

This clonotype was observed a handful of times. This rearrangement joins TRBV9 to TRBJ2-2; 7 bases agree with TRBD2. The ends lost 7 bases at V and 5 bases at J; junction bases unmatched: 11. CDR3 length: 15 residues. Germline CDR1 and CDR2: SGDLS and YYNGEE. The CDR3 sequence is CASADIAGGTGELFF. CDR3 sequence (DNA): TGTGCCAGCGCTGATATAGCGGGCGGGACCGGGGAGCTGTTTTTT.

This clonotype was detected many times. The chain joins TRBV20-1 to TRBJ2-7, with 7 nucleotides matching TRBD2. The CDR3 totals 17 residues. V gave up 4 bases and J gave up 4 bases; unmatched junction bases: 19. Germline V lookup: CDR1 DFQATT, CDR2 SNEGSKA (reference sequence). The chain's CDR3 is CSATPLVAGVSFYEQYF. The CDR3 DNA is TGCAGTGCTACCCCCCTGGTGGCGGGAGTTAGTTTTTACGAGCAGTACTTC.

This clonotype was counted a few times. The V and J genes are TRBV5-1 and TRBJ2-5; D is uncertain. The CDR3 spans 15 residues. Per the germline V gene, CDR1 is SGHRS and CDR2 is YFSETQ. V was shortened by 3 bases and J by 1 base, with 13 bases between the two germline ends. The CDR3 DNA reads as TGCGCCAGCAGCTCCAATCGCGGAGCCCAAGAGACCCAGTACTTC. Its translation: CASSSNRGAQETQYF.

This clonotype has a handful of counts. V gene TRBV7-8 combines with J gene TRBJ2-5; a possible D gene is TRBD2 (6 bases). Trimming left V 1 base short and J 4 bases short, with 13 bases between. The CDR3 contains 15 residues. The germline V gene encodes CDR1 SGHVS and CDR2 FQNEAQ. The CDR3 sequence: CASSLVRAGPETQYF. DNA of the CDR3: TGTGCCAGCAGCTTAGTTCGGGCGGGGCCAGAGACCCAGTACTTC.

This clonotype was detected a few times. This chain uses TRBV27 with TRBJ2-5, with D uncertain. The ends were cut back, 4 bases at V and 4 bases at J, with 16 bases in the middle. This CDR3 has 15 residues. Germline-derived CDR1 and CDR2 are MNHEY and SMNVEV (reference sequence). The CDR3 nucleotides read TGTGCCAGCAGTTATCGGATGGGAATCTTAGAGACCCAGTACTTC. Translated, it gives CASSYRMGILETQYF.

This clonotype was seen ten or more times. The CDR3 region has the DNA TGTGCCATCAGTGAAGGACTAGCGTGGATAGATACGCAGTATTTT. Translating gives CAISEGLAWIDTQYF. The rearrangement uses TRBV10-3 and TRBJ2-3, with 9 bases aligning to TRBD2. The CDR3 runs to 15 residues. Trimming at V came to 3 bases and at J to 5 bases, leaving 6 bases not matched to a gene. CDR1 and CDR2 (germline): ENHRY, SYGVKD.

The chain has TRBV29-1 and TRBJ2-1; 7 bases match TRBD2. With 4 bases clipped from V and 7 bases from J, the junction kept 4 bases outside the gene matches. Germline CDR1 and CDR2: SQVTM and ANQGSEA. The CDR3 totals 12 residues. CDR3 DNA sequence: TGCAGCGTTGGGGGGGGAGTGAATGAGCAGTTCTTC. Its translation: CSVGGGVNEQFF.

This clonotype was recorded a few times. The chain recombines TRBV20-1 with TRBJ1-6; D not certain. Trimming took off 0 bases at V and 6 bases at J, with 15 bases between the two ends. CDR3 length: 16 amino acids. In germline, CDR1 is DFQATT, CDR2 SNEGSKA (reference sequence). DNA of the CDR3: TGCAGTGCTAGAGATCTTGGGCGGGGAGGTAATTCACCCCTCCACTTT. Protein product: CSARDLGRGGNSPLHF.

This chain connects TRBV12-3 or TRBV12-4 to TRBJ2-5; 11 bases map to TRBD2. The J segment lost 7 bases and the V segment lost 5 bases, leaving 18 bases of the junction unmatched. The CDR3 has 18 residues. The DNA for the CDR3 is TGTGCCAGCAGTCCTCGCGGTAGCGGGGGGGCCCAGGGATGGACCCAGTACTTC. It is translated as CASSPRGSGGAQGWTQYF.